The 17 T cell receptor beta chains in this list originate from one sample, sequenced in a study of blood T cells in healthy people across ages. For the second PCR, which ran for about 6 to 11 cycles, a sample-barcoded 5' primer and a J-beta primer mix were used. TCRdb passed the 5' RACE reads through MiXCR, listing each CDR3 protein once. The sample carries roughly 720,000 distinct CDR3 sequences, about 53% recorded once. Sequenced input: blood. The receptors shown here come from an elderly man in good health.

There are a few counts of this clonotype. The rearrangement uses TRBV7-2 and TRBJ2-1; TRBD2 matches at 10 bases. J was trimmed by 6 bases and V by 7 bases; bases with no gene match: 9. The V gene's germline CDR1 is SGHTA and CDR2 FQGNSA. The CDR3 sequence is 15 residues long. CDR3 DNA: TGTGCCAGCATGGTGAGAGCGGGAGGGGTCAATGAGCAGTTCTTC. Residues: CASMVRAGGVNEQFF.

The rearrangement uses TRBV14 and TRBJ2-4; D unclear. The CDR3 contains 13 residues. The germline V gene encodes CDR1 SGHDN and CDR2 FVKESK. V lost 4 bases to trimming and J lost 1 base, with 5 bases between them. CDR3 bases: TGTGCCAGCAGCCTAAAGGCCAAAAACATTCAGTACTTC. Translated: CASSLKAKNIQYF. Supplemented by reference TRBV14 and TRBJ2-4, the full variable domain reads EAGVTQFPSHSVIEKGQTVTLRCDPISGHDNLYWYRRVMGKEIKFLLHFVKESKQDESGMPNNRFLAERTGGTYSTLKVQPAELEDSGVYFCASSLKAKNIQYFGAGTRLSVL.

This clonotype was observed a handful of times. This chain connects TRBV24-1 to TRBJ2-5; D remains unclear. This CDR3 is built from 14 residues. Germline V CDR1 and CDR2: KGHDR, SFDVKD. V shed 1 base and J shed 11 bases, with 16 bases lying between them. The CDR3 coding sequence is TGTGCCACCAGTGATTTTCGCGGTAGCAATGAGCAGTACTTC. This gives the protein CATSDFRGSNEQYF.

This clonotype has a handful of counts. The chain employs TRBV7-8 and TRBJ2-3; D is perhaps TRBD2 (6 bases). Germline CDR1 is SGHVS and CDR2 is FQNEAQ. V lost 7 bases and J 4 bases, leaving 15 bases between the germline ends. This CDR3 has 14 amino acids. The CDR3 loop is CASTQSSGADTQYF. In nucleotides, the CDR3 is TGTGCCAGCACCCAATCGTCGGGGGCAGATACGCAGTATTTT.

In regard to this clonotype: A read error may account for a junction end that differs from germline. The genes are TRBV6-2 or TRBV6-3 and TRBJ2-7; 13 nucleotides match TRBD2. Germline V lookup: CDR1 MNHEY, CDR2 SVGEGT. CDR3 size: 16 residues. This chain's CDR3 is CAGSSLAGGRGYEQYF. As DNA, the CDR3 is TGTGCCGGCAGTTCACTAGCGGGAGGGAGGGGCTACGAGCAGTACTTC.

The chain's CDR3 is CASSSNTDGYTF. CDR3 in DNA: TGTGCCAGCAGTTCCAACACGGATGGCTACACCTTC. The chain links TRBV6-6 to TRBJ1-2; no clear D gene. Germline V gives CDR1 MNHNY, CDR2 SVGAGI (reference sequence). The V and J ends lost 4 bases and 6 bases respectively, with 9 bases between them. There are 12 residues in the CDR3.

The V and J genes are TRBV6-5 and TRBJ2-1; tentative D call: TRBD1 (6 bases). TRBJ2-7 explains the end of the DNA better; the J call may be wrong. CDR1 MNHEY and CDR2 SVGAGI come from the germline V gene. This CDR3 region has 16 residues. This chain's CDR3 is CASSRPTTGRMEEQYF. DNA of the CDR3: TGTGCCAGCAGTAGGCCCACGACAGGACGAATGGAAGAGCAGTACTTC.

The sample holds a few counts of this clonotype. The CDR3 region is CATSDPGQSRYAYF. The CDR3 DNA is TGTGCCACCAGTGACCCGGGACAGAGCAGATACGCGTATTTT. The rearrangement joins TRBV24-1 to TRBJ2-3; 7 bases match TRBD1. The germline gives CDR1 KGHDR, CDR2 SFDVKD. The CDR3 is made up of 14 amino acids. The junction had 14 bases not matched to a gene; V was cut back by 4 bases and J by 14 bases.

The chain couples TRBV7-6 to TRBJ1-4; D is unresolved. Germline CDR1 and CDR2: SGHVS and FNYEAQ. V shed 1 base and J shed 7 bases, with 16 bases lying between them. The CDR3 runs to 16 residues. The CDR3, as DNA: TGTGCCAGCAGCTTAGGGGTGCGGAGTCCAGGTGAAAAACTGTTTTTT. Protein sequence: CASSLGVRSPGEKLFF.

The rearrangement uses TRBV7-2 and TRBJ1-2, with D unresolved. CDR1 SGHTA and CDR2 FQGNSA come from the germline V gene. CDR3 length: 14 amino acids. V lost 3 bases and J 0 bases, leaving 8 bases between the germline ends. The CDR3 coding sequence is TGTGCCAGCAGCTTTGATGGATCTAACTATGGCTACACCTTC. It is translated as CASSFDGSNYGYTF.

This chain's CDR3 is CASSLFGEGNTGELFF. CDR3 DNA sequence: TGTGCCAGCAGCTTATTTGGGGAAGGGAACACCGGGGAGCTGTTTTTT. The V and J genes are TRBV13 and TRBJ2-2; D is ambiguous. The CDR3 runs to 16 residues. Trimming left V 2 bases short and J 1 base short, with 11 bases between. Germline CDR1 is PRHDT and CDR2 is FYEKMQ (reference sequence).

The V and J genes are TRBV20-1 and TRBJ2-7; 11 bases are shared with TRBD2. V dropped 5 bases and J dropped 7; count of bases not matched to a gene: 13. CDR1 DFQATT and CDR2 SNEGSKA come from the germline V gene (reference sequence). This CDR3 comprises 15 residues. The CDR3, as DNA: TGCAGTGCTGAACCCCTAGCGGGGGGCCCTAGGGAGCAGTACTTC. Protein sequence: CSAEPLAGGPREQYF.

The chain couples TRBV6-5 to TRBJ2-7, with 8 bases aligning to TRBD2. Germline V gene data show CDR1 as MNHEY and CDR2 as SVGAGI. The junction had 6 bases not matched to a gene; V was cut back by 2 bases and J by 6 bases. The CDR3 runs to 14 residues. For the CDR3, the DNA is TGTGCCAGCAGTTACGAGCGGGAGTATGGCGAGCAGTACTTC. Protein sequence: CASSYEREYGEQYF.

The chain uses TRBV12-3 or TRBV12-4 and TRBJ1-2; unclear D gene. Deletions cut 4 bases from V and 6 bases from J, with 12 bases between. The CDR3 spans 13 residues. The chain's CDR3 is CASSYGSVDGYTF. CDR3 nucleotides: TGTGCCAGCAGTTATGGAAGTGTGGATGGCTACACCTTC.

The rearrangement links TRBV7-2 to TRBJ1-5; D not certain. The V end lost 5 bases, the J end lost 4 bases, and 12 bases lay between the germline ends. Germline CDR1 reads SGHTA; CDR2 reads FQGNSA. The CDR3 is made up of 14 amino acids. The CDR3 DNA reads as TGTGCCAGCAGCCGAGGGAGGTGGAATCAGCCCCAGCATTTT. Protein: CASSRGRWNQPQHF.

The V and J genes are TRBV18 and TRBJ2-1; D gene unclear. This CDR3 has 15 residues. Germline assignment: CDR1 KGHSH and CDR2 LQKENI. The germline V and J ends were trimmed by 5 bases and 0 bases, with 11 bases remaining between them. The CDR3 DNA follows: TGTGCCAGCTCAACACTGGCTAGCTCCTACAATGAGCAGTTCTTC. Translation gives CASSTLASSYNEQFF.

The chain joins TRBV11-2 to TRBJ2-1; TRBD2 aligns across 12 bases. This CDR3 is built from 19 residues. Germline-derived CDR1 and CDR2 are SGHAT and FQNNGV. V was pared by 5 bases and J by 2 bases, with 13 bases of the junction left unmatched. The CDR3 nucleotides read TGTGCCAGCAGCCGAGATCGGACTAGCGGGATGATCACCTACAATGAGCAGTTCTTC. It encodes CASSRDRTSGMITYNEQFF.